The 21 T cell receptor beta chains in this list originate from one sample, sequenced in a study of shared clonotypes between healthy human individuals. The protocol was immunoSEQ multiplex PCR, while the TCRdb copy is restricted to in-frame clones and leaves out a portion. The data show about 2.4 million clones, approximately 94% seen once. Sequenced: naive CD4+ T cells from PBMCs. Specified subset: CD45RA+ positively selected. The receptor set was obtained from a man aged 18 to 29 in good health. Some clones in this sample may be carry-over from other donors' samples.

The J gene is TRBJ2-3, the V gene TRBV28; 10 nucleotides agree with TRBD2. Germline V gene data show CDR1 as MDHEN and CDR2 as SYDVKM. There are 18 residues in the CDR3. Trimming removed 5 bases from V and 3 bases from J; junction bases left unmatched: 14. In DNA, the CDR3 is TGTGCCAGCAGTATGGGCTGGACTAGCGGCCTGGGGACAGATACGCAGTATTTT. Amino acids: CASSMGWTSGLGTDTQYF. The entire variable domain, with the rest obtained from reference TRBV28 and TRBJ2-3, is as follows: DVKVTQSSRYLVKRTGEKVFLECVQDMDHENMFWYRQDPGLGLRLIYFSYDVKMKEKGDIPEGYSVSREKKERFSLILESASTNQTSMYLCASSMGWTSGLGTDTQYFGPGTRLTVL.

This sequence joins TRBV10-3 and TRBJ1-1; D gene uncertain. CDR1 is ENHRY, CDR2 SYGVKD, per germline. V shed 1 base and J shed 2 bases, with 2 bases lying between them. The CDR3 runs to 12 residues. The CDR3 coding sequence is TGTGCCATCAGTGAGTTTAACACTGAAGCTTTCTTT. Encoded protein: CAISEFNTEAFF.

Note on this clone: Additional DNA sequences in this sample encode the identical CDR3. The chain recombines TRBV9 with TRBJ2-6; maybe TRBD2 (6 bases). The CDR3 is 15 residues long. Germline V gene lookup returns CDR1 SGDLS and CDR2 YYNGEE. Trimming shortened V by 3 bases and J by 2 bases, and 9 bases separated the two germline ends. The DNA for the CDR3 is TGTGCCAGCAGCGCCGGGGGAGCTGGGGCCAACGTCCTGACTTTC. Protein sequence: CASSAGGAGANVLTF.

This chain links TRBV5-6 with TRBJ2-7, with D perhaps matching TRBD2 (5 bases). This CDR3 has 16 residues. The V gene lost 0 bases and the J gene lost 5 bases, with 18 bases spanning the gap. Germline values: CDR1 SGHDT, CDR2 YYEEEE. CDR3: CASSLAGNSIRDEQYF. The CDR3 bases are TGTGCCAGCAGCTTGGCCGGGAACTCCATTCGCGACGAGCAGTACTTC.

This clone was counted once. The chain uses TRBV18 and TRBJ2-5, with 7 bases matching TRBD1. The CDR3 contains 13 residues. Germline V gives CDR1 KGHSH, CDR2 LQKENI. Trimming cost V 6 bases and J 4 bases; bases outside gene matches: 5. CDR3 sequence reads: CASSITGAETQYF. CDR3 DNA sequence: TGTGCCAGCTCGATAACAGGGGCAGAGACCCAGTACTTC.

V gene TRBV28 combines with J gene TRBJ1-2, with D hard to call. This CDR3 spans 13 amino acids. Germline values: CDR1 MDHEN, CDR2 SYDVKM. V lost 1 base and J 8 bases, leaving 11 bases between the germline ends. The CDR3 here is CASSLSRGAGYTF. CDR3 coding DNA: TGTGCCAGCAGTTTATCTCGGGGAGCCGGCTACACCTTC.

The chain joins TRBV5-1 to TRBJ2-7; 12 nucleotides align to TRBD1. In germline, CDR1 is SGHRS, CDR2 YFSETQ. With V trimmed by 2 bases and J by 5 bases, 8 bases remained unmatched. The CDR3 has 16 amino acids. The CDR3 spells CASSFGTGGGWDEQYF. The CDR3 bases are TGCGCCAGCAGCTTCGGGACAGGGGGCGGTTGGGACGAGCAGTACTTC.

The chain carries TRBV5-4 and TRBJ2-3; 7 nucleotides align to TRBD2. With V trimmed by 3 bases and J by 6 bases, 13 bases remained unmatched. Germline V gene data show CDR1 as SGHNT and CDR2 as YYREEE (reference sequence). The CDR3 runs 16 residues. CDR3: CASSSLLAQSVDTQYF. The CDR3 DNA is TGTGCCAGCAGCTCGCTACTAGCGCAGAGCGTCGATACGCAGTATTTT.

This rearrangement joins TRBV28 to TRBJ2-3, with D perhaps TRBD1 or TRBD2 (6 bases each). Deletions cut 4 bases from V and 0 bases from J, with 14 bases between. The V gene's germline CDR1 is MDHEN and CDR2 SYDVKM. This CDR3 is built from 16 residues. The CDR3 DNA sequence: TGTGCCAGCAGTTACCCGAGGGGGGCAAGCACAGATACGCAGTATTTT. Its translation is CASSYPRGASTDTQYF.

This clone was detected only once. This sequence joins TRBV28 and TRBJ2-7; maybe TRBD1 (5 bases). The CDR3 is made up of 16 amino acids. Trimming cost V 1 base and J 2 bases, with 15 bases left between them. The germline CDR1 and CDR2 sequences are MDHEN and SYDVKM. The CDR3 DNA sequence: TGTGCCAGCAGTTTATTATTAGGGGCCGGTCCCTACGAGCAGTACTTC. It is translated as CASSLLLGAGPYEQYF.

Details on this clone: Other nucleotide sequences in the sample specify the same CDR3. The CDR3 loop reads CASSYSLRGGYTF. CDR3 DNA sequence: TGTGCCAGCAGTTACTCGTTGCGGGGGGGCTACACCTTC. This chain connects TRBV6-5 to TRBJ1-2, with D possibly TRBD1 on 5 matching bases. Trimming removed 0 bases from V and 8 bases from J, with 10 bases in between. This CDR3 comprises 13 residues. Germline lookup yields CDR1 MNHEY and CDR2 SVGAGI.

The V and J genes are TRBV19 and TRBJ2-3; possibly TRBD2 for D (6 bases). The CDR3 is 16 amino acids. The germline gives CDR1 LNHDA, CDR2 SQIVND (reference sequence). V lost 9 bases to trimming and J lost 3 bases, with 22 bases between them. As DNA, the CDR3 is TGTGCCAGCCGCGAGGGACTTCACTTGGGGACAGATACGCAGTATTTT. Translated, it gives CASREGLHLGTDTQYF.

The CDR3 sequence: CASSYSILQGAYEQYF. CDR3 DNA sequence: TGTGCCAGCAGTTACTCGATTTTACAGGGGGCCTACGAGCAGTACTTC. The V and J genes are TRBV6-5 and TRBJ2-7; TRBD1 matches 8 bases. V lost 0 bases and J lost 2; bases outside the gene matches: 6. Looked up from germline, CDR1 is MNHEY and CDR2 is SVGAGI. The CDR3 covers 16 residues.

The chain employs TRBV7-2 and TRBJ2-1, with TRBD2 identical over 11 bases. The CDR3 runs 16 residues. The germline CDR1 and CDR2 sequences are SGHTA and FQGNSA. The ends lost 0 bases at V and 5 bases at J; junction bases unmatched: 3. In nucleotides, the CDR3 is TGTGCCAGCAGCTTAGCTCCTAGCGGGAGGCACAATGAGCAGTTCTTC. Translating it yields CASSLAPSGRHNEQFF.

This clone was observed once. V is TRBV6-6 and J is TRBJ1-1; no firm D call. V lost 5 bases to trimming and J lost 4 bases, with 8 bases between them. The CDR3 runs 12 residues. Germline loops: CDR1 MNHNY, CDR2 SVGAGI (reference sequence). CDR3 sequence: CASSALGTEAFF. CDR3 DNA: TGTGCCAGCAGTGCCCTAGGCACTGAAGCTTTCTTT.

The chain carries TRBV10-3 and TRBJ1-2; 7 nucleotides agree with TRBD1. This CDR3 comprises 18 residues. The germline V gene has CDR1 ENHRY and CDR2 SYGVKD. J gave up 4 bases and V 0 bases, and 14 bases lay outside the gene matches. CDR3 amino acids: CAISESGEGANLGYGYTF. The CDR3 DNA follows: TGTGCCATCAGTGAGTCCGGGGAGGGGGCGAATCTCGGCTATGGCTACACCTTC.

This chain joins TRBV7-3 and TRBJ2-3; 7 bases line up with TRBD2. The junction had 1 base not matched to a gene; V was cut back by 1 base and J by 0 bases. The CDR3 covers 15 residues. From germline, CDR1 is SGHTA and CDR2 FQGTGA. DNA of the CDR3: TGTGCCAGCAGCTTAAGGCGGGAGAGCACAGATACGCAGTATTTT. It yields the protein CASSLRRESTDTQYF.

V is TRBV15 and J is TRBJ2-2; 14 nucleotides match TRBD2. V lost 2 bases and J lost 0; bases outside the gene matches: 2. CDR1 LNHNV and CDR2 YYDKDF come from the germline V gene (reference sequence). CDR3 length: 18 amino acids. The CDR3 DNA sequence: TGTGCCACCAGCAGACGACTAGCGGGAGGGCCGAACACCGGGGAGCTGTTTTTT. This gives the protein CATSRRLAGGPNTGELFF.

The chain employs TRBV6-4 and TRBJ2-2; D might be TRBD1 or TRBD2, each matching 5 bases. The CDR3 spans 15 residues. Germline V gene lookup returns CDR1 MRHNA and CDR2 SNTAGT. Deletions cut 1 base from V and 4 bases from J, with 10 bases between. This CDR3 reads CASSDFFGGTGELFF. The CDR3, as DNA: TGTGCCAGCAGTGACTTTTTTGGGGGCACCGGGGAGCTGTTTTTT.

The J gene is TRBJ2-1, the V gene TRBV10-1, with TRBD2 identical over 7 bases. CDR1 is WNHNN, CDR2 SYGVQD, per germline (reference sequence). This CDR3 region has 15 residues. V lost 4 bases and J lost 3; bases outside the gene matches: 6. The CDR3 DNA reads TGCGCCAGCAGTGTAGGCGGGAGTAGCTACAATGAGCAGTTCTTC. Translated: CASSVGGSSYNEQFF.

This chain connects TRBV11-2 to TRBJ2-7; TRBD1 matches at 8 bases. Germline V CDR1 and CDR2: SGHAT, FQNNGV. Trimming removed 1 base from V and 0 bases from J; junction bases left unmatched: 2. This CDR3 is built from 15 residues. The CDR3 DNA sequence: TGTGCCAGCAGCTTAGCGGGACAGGCCTCCTACGAGCAGTACTTC. This sequence encodes CASSLAGQASYEQYF.